A single sample gave rise to the 8 T cell receptor beta chains below, sequenced in a study of OX40 agonist ivuxolimab in advanced cancers. Profiling relied on immunoSEQ multiplex PCR, and the TCRdb table lists in-frame clones only, not all of them. This sample carries about 54,000 clones, roughly 90% of them seen once, and the ten largest clones take 8% to 9.5%. The material was CD4+ or CD8+ T cells sorted from blood, obtained in a trial of the OX40 agonist ivuxolimab. These receptors originate from an adult with an advanced solid tumor such as melanoma, head and neck, liver or kidney cancer.

The CDR3 nucleotides are TGTGCCTGGAGTACAGGGCTCGGCTACACCTTC. Amino acids: CAWSTGLGYTF. The V gene is TRBV30, the J gene TRBJ1-2; D is possibly TRBD1 (6 bases). The germline V and J ends were trimmed by 2 bases and 8 bases, with 9 bases remaining between them. Germline V CDR1 and CDR2: GTSNPN, SVGIG (reference sequence). The CDR3 spans 11 residues.

The chain is built from TRBV4-3 and TRBJ1-1, with a tentative D call TRBD1 (5 bases). Trimming took off 4 bases at V and 5 bases at J, with 20 bases between the two ends. The CDR3 is made up of 16 amino acids. The germline V gene has CDR1 LGHNA and CDR2 YSLEER. CDR3 nucleotide sequence: TGCGCCAGCAGCCTATCCGGTGGGGGGATCGGAACTGAAGCTTTCTTT. The encoded protein is CASSLSGGGIGTEAFF.

This chain joins TRBV21-1 and TRBJ2-7; the D call of TRBD1 is as the table states it, not checked on the DNA. TRBV21-1 is a known pseudogene. The CDR3 length is 16 residues. The CDR3 nucleotides are TGTGCCAGCAGCCGTCCCGTCCAGGGGGCCTCCTACGAGCAGTACTTC. This translates into CASSRPVQGASYEQYF.

The genes are TRBV4-3 and TRBJ2-7; D is perhaps TRBD2 (6 bases). The CDR3 runs to 16 residues. Germline V CDR1 and CDR2: LGHNA, YSLEER. Between the trimmed V and J ends, which lost 0 bases and 0 bases, there was a span of 12 bases. CDR3 sequence reads: CASSQDLGGSSYEQYF. CDR3 sequence (DNA): TGCGCCAGCAGCCAAGATCTCGGGGGAAGCTCCTACGAGCAGTACTTC.

The V and J genes are TRBV5-5 and TRBJ1-2; no firm D call. The V end was cut by 0 bases, the J end by 2 bases, with 5 bases between. This CDR3 has 13 residues. CDR1 is SGHKS, CDR2 YYEKEE, per germline (reference sequence). CDR3 in amino acids: CASSLDTNYGYTF. In nucleotides, the CDR3 is TGTGCCAGCAGCTTGGACACAAACTATGGCTACACCTTC. Combining the CDR3 with reference TRBV5-5 and TRBJ1-2 gives the whole variable domain DAGVTQSPTHLIKTRGQQVTLRCSPISGHKSVSWYQQVLGQGPQFIFQYYEKEERGRGNFPDRFSARQFPNYSSELNVNALLLGDSALYLCASSLDTNYGYTFGSGTRLTVV.

The rearrangement joins TRBV19 to TRBJ2-7, with 10 bases identical to TRBD2. The CDR3 is made up of 14 amino acids. The J segment lost 6 bases and the V segment lost 1 base, leaving 3 bases of the junction unmatched. Germline V lookup: CDR1 LNHDA, CDR2 SQIVND (reference sequence). The CDR3 region has the DNA TGTGCCAGTAGTATAGTGGCTAGCGGGAGCGAGCAGTACTTC. Residues: CASSIVASGSEQYF.

The chain employs TRBV11-2 and TRBJ2-7; 9 bases line up with TRBD2. The CDR3 covers 14 residues. Germline V gives CDR1 SGHAT, CDR2 FQNNGV. Trimming at V came to 7 bases and at J to 5 bases, leaving 9 bases not matched to a gene. The CDR3 protein is CASNSLAGAHEQYF. Here the CDR3 DNA reads TGTGCCAGCAACTCCTTAGCGGGAGCCCACGAGCAGTACTTC.

This clone was detected once. J is TRBJ1-1 and V is TRBV6-5; no clear D gene. CDR3 length: 12 amino acids. Germline V gene sequence: CDR1 MNHEY, CDR2 SVGAGI. The V and J ends lost 2 bases and 4 bases respectively, with 5 bases between them. CDR3 nucleotide sequence: TGTGCCAGCAGTTACGTGGGCACTGAAGCTTTCTTT. This sequence encodes CASSYVGTEAFF.